This T cell receptor (beta chain) was sequenced for a study of blood T cell repertoires in COVID-19. The wider study: PBMCs, B-cell-depleted T cells, or T cells were the source of the cDNA or gDNA that made up the material.

The assay was immunoSEQ multiplex PCR, and TCRdb's table has in-frame clones only and misses some. The table shows under 100,000 clones, with about 89% occurring only once. Germline V gene sequence: CDR1 SEHNR, CDR2 FQNEAQ (reference sequence). CDR3 length equals 17 residues. Trimming cost V 5 bases and J 3 bases; bases outside gene matches: 11. The sequence came from a woman aged 70-85 years with acute or convalescent COVID-19. The chain employs TRBV7-9 and TRBJ1-4, with 8 bases aligning to TRBD1. Input material: peripheral blood. CDR3 sequence (DNA): TGTGCCAGCAGCGAACGCCCCGGACAGGGTTCTAATGAAAAACTGTTTTTT. This translates into CASSERPGQGSNEKLFF.